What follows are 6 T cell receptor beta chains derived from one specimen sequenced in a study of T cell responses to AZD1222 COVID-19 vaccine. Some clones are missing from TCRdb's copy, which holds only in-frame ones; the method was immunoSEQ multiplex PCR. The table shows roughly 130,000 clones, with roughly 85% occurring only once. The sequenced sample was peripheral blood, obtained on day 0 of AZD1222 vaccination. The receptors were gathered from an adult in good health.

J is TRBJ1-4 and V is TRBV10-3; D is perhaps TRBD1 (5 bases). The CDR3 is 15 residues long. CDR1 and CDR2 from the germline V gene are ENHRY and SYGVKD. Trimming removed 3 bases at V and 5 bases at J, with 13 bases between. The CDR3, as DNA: TGTGCCATCAGTGACCGGGGGTTTTCGAATGAAAAACTGTTTTTT. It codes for CAISDRGFSNEKLFF.

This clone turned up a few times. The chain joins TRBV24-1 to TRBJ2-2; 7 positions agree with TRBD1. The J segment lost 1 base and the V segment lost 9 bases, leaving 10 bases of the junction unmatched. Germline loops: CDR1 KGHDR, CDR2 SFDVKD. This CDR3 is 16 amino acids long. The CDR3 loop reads CATGRSTGMNTGELFF. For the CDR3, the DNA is TGTGCCACCGGCAGATCGACAGGGATGAACACCGGGGAGCTGTTTTTT.

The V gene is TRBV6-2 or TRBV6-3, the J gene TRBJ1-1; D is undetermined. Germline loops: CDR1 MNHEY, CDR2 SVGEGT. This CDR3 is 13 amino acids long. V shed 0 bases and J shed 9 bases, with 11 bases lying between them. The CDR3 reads CASSYSDLLQAFF. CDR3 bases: TGTGCCAGCAGTTACTCAGACCTTCTACAAGCTTTCTTT.

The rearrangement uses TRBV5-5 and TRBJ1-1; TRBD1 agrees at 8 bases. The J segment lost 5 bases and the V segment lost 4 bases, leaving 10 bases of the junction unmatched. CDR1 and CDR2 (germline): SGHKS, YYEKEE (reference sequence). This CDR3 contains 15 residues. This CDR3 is CASSPWTGRKTEAFF. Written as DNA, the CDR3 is TGTGCCAGCAGCCCTTGGACAGGGCGGAAGACTGAAGCTTTCTTT. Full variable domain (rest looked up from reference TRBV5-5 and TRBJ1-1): DAGVTQSPTHLIKTRGQQVTLRCSPISGHKSVSWYQQVLGQGPQFIFQYYEKEERGRGNFPDRFSARQFPNYSSELNVNALLLGDSALYLCASSPWTGRKTEAFFGQGTRLTVV.

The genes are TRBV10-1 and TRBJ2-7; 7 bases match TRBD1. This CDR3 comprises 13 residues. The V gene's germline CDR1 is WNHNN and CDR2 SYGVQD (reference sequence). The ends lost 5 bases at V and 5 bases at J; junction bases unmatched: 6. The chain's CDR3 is CASSRQGIDEQYF. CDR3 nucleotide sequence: TGCGCCAGCAGTAGACAGGGCATCGACGAGCAGTACTTC.

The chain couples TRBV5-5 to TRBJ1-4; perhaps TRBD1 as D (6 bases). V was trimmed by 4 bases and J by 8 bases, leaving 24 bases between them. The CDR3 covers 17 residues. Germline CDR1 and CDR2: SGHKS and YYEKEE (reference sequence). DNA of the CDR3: TGTGCCAGCAGCCCGCGACCGACTACAGGGATTGCGGAAAAACTGTTTTTT. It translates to CASSPRPTTGIAEKLFF.